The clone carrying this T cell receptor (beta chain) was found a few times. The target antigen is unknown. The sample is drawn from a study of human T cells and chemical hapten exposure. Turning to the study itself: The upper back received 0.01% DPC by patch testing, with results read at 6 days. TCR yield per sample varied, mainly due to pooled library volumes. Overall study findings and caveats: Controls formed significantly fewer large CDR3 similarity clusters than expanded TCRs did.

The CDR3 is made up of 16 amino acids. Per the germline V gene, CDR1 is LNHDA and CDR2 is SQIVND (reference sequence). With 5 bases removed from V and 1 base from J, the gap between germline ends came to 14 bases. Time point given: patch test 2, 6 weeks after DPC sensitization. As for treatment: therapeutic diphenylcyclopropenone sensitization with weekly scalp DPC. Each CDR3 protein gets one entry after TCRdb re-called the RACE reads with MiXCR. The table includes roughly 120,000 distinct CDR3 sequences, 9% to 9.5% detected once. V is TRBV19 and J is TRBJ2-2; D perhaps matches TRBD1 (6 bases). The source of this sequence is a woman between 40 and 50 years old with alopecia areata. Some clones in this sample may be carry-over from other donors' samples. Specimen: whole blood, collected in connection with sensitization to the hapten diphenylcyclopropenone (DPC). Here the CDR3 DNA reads TGTGCCAGTAGTTCGGCCGGGACACTGAACACCGGGGAGCTGTTTTTT. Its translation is CASSSAGTLNTGELFF.